This T cell receptor (beta chain) was profiled in a study of T cell repertoires in cytomegalovirus infection. Overall study: The public TCR beta signatures pointed to both CMV infection and matching HLA type.

MiXCR, applied by TCRdb to the reads, yields one record per CDR3 protein. The data show about 500,000 distinct CDR3 sequences, with 30% to 40% seen just once and roughly 15% held by the top ten. A word on this clonotype: Antigen unknown.

Study outcomes and limitations: CMV-specific HLA-C-restricted TCR beta clonotypes dominated the ex vivo response.

Germline V gives CDR1 SGHTA, CDR2 FQGNSA. This CDR3 is 16 amino acids long. The germline V and J ends were trimmed by 1 base and 6 bases, with 16 bases remaining between them. The gene calls are TRBV7-2 and TRBJ2-4, with D maybe TRBD2 (6 bases). This receptor was taken from a human donor in good health (CMV status not recorded). Some clones in this sample may be carry-over from other donors' samples. Specimen: cultured PBMCs, collected from culture after CMV antigen stimulation. The CDR3 DNA follows: TGTGCCAGCAGCTTAGTGCCGACTAGGTCGTCAAACATTCAGTACTTC. As protein: CASSLVPTRSSNIQYF.